This T cell receptor beta chain was recovered during a study of blood T cell repertoires in COVID-19. Study information: COVID-19 samples from acute and convalescent phases originated in the United States, Italy and Spain.

Only in-frame clones appear in the TCRdb table, and some are missing; sequencing was by immunoSEQ multiplex PCR. The table includes 250,000 to 350,000 clones, roughly 88% detected once. A Seattle source enrolled patients during active infection and followed them longitudinally. From germline, CDR1 is LGHNT and CDR2 FRNRAP. V lost 2 bases, J lost 5 bases, and 24 bases lay in between. This CDR3 contains 18 residues. The sample comprised peripheral blood. This clonotype was sampled from a human donor with COVID-19, enrolled during active disease. The donor label of this sample is uncertain. V gene TRBV12-5 combines with J gene TRBJ1-1, with unresolved D. CDR3 protein: CASGLIDSSDRGETEAFF. DNA of the CDR3: TGTGCTAGTGGTTTGATTGATTCCTCAGACCGCGGAGAAACTGAAGCTTTCTTT. Full variable domain (rest looked up from reference TRBV12-5 and TRBJ1-1): DARVTQTPRHKVTEMGQEVTMRCQPILGHNTVFWYRQTMMQGLELLAYFRNRAPLDDSGMPKDRFSAEMPDATLATLKIQPSEPRDSAVYFCASGLIDSSDRGETEAFFGQGTRLTVV.